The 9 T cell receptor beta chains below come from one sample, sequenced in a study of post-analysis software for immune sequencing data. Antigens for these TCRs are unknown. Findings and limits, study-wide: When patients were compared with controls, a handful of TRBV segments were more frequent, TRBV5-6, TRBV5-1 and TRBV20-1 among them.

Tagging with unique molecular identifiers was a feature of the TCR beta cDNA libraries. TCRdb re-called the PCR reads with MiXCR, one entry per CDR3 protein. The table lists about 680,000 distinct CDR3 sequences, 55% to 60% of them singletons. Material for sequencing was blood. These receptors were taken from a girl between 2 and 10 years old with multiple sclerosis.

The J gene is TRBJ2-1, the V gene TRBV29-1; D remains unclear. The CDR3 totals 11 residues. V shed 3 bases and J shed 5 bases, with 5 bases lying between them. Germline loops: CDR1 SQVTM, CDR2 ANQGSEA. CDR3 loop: CSVEANNEQFF. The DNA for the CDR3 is TGCAGCGTTGAGGCTAACAATGAGCAGTTCTTC.

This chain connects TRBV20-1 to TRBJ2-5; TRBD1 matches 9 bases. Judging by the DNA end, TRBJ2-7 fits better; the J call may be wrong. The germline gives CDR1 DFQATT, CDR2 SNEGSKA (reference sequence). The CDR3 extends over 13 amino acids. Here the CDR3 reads CSANTGGPNEQYF. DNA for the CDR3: TGCAGTGCTAACACAGGGGGCCCAAACGAGCAGTACTTC.

The CDR3 DNA follows: TGTGCCAGCAGTTTGAGGGCCGAGACCCAGTACTTC. As protein: CASSLRAETQYF. The rearrangement joins TRBV28 to TRBJ2-7, with a weak D call TRBD2 (5 bases). Matching the DNA end better, TRBJ2-5 makes the J call doubtful. CDR3 length equals 12 residues. Germline V gene sequence: CDR1 MDHEN, CDR2 SYDVKM.

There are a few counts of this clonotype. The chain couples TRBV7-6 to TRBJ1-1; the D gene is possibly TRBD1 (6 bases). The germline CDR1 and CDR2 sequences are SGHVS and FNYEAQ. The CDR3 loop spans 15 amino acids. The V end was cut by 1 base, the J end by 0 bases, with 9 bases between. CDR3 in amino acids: CASSLVQGMNTEAFF. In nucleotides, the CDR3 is TGTGCCAGCAGCTTAGTACAGGGAATGAACACTGAAGCTTTCTTT.

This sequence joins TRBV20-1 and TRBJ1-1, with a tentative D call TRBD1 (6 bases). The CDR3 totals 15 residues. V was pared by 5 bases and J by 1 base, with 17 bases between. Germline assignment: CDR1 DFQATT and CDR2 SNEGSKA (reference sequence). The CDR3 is CSAPDRDTRNTEAFF. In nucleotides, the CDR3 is TGCAGTGCTCCGGACCGGGACACACGGAACACTGAAGCTTTCTTT.

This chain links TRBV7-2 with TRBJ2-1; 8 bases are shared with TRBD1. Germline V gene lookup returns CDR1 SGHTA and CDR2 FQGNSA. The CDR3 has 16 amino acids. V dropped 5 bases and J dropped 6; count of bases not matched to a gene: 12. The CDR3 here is CASSVRTGHKGNEQFF. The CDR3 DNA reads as TGTGCCAGCAGCGTTAGGACAGGGCATAAGGGCAATGAGCAGTTCTTC.

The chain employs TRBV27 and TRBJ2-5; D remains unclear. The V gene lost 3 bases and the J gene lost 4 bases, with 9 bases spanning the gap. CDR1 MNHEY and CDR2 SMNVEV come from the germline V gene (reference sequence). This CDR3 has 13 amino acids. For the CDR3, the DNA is TGTGCCAGCAGTTTTCGGTATGGAGAGACCCAGTACTTC. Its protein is CASSFRYGETQYF.

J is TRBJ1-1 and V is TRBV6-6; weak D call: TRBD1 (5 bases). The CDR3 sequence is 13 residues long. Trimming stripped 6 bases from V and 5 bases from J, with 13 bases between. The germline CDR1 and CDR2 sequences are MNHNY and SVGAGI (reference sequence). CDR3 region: CASRNGAGTEAFF. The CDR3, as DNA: TGTGCCAGCAGAAACGGGGCGGGGACTGAAGCTTTCTTT.

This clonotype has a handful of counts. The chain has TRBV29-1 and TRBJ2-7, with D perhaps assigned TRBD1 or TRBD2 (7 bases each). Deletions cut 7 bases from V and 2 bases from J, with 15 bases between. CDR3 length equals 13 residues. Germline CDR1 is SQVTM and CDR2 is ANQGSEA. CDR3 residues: CSGGGQTAYEQYF. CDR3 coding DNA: TGCAGCGGGGGGGGACAGACCGCCTACGAGCAGTACTTC.